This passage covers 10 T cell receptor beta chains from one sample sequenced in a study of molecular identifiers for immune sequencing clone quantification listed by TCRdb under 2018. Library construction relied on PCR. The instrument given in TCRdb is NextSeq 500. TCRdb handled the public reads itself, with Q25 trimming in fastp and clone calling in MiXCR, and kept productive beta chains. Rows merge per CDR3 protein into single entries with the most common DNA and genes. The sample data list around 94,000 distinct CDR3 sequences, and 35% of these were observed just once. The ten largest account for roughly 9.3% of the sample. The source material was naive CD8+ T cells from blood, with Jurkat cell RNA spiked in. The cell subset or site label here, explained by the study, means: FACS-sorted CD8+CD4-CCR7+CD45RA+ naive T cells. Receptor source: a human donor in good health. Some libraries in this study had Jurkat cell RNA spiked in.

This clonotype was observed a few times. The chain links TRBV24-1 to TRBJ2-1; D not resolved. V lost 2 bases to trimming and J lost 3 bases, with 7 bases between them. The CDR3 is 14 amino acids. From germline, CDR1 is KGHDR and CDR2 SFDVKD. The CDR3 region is CATSDSKDYNEQFF. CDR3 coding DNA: TGTGCCACCAGTGATTCCAAGGACTACAATGAGCAGTTCTTC.

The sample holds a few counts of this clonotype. The CDR3 is CSARDRTAGNTIYF. The CDR3 coding sequence is TGCAGTGCTAGAGATAGGACGGCTGGAAACACCATATATTTT. V is TRBV20-1 and J is TRBJ1-3; no reliable D call. The CDR3 is 14 residues long. Germline V gene lookup returns CDR1 DFQATT and CDR2 SNEGSKA (reference sequence). The germline V and J ends were trimmed by 0 bases and 2 bases, with 8 bases remaining between them.

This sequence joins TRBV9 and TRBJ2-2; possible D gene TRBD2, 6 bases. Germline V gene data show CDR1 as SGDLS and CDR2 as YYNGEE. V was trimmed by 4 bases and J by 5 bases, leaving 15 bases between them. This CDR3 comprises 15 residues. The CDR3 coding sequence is TGTGCCAGCAGCCCTTATAGCGGTTTTACCGGGGAGCTGTTTTTT. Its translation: CASSPYSGFTGELFF.

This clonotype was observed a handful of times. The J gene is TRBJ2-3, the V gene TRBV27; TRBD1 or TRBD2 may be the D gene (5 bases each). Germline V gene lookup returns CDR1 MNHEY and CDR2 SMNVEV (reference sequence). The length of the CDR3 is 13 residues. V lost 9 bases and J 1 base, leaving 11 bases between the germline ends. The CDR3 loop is CASGTVGTDTQYF. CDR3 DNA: TGTGCCAGTGGGACGGTGGGCACAGATACGCAGTATTTT.

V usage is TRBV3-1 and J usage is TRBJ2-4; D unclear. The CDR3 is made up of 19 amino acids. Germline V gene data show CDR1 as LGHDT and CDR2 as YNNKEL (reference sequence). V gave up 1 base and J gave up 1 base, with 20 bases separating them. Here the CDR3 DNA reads TGTGCCAGCAGCCAAGTTATACGCGGAACAGAAGGTGCCAAAAACATTCAGTACTTC. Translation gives CASSQVIRGTEGAKNIQYF.

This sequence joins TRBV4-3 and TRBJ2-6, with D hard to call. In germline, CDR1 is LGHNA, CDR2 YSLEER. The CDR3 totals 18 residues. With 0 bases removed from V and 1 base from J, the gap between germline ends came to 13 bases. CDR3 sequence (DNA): TGCGCCAGCAGCCAAGACGGGCTCACCCCATCTGGGGCCAACGTCCTGACTTTC. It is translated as CASSQDGLTPSGANVLTF.

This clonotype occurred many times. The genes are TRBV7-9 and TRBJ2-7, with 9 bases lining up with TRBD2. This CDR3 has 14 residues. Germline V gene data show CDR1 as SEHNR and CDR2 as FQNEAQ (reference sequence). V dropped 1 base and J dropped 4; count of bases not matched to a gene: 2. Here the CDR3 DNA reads TGTGCCAGCAGCTTAGGACTAGCGGCATACGAGCAGTACTTC. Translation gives CASSLGLAAYEQYF.

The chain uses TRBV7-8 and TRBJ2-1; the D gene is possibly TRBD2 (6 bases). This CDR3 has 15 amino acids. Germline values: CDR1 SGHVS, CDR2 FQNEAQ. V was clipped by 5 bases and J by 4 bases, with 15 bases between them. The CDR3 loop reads CASSRPLARYNEQFF. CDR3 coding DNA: TGTGCCAGCAGCCGTCCACTAGCACGGTACAATGAGCAGTTCTTC.

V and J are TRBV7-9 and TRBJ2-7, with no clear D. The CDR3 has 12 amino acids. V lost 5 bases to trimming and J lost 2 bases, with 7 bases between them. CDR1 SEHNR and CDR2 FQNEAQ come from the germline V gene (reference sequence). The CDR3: CASSPITYEQYF. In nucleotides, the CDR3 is TGTGCCAGCAGCCCAATAACCTACGAGCAGTACTTC.

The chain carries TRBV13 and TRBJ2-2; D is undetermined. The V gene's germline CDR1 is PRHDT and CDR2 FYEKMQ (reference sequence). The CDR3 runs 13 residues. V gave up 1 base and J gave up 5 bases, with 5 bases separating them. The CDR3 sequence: CASSLALTGELFF. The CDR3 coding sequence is TGTGCCAGCAGCTTAGCTTTAACCGGGGAGCTGTTTTTT.